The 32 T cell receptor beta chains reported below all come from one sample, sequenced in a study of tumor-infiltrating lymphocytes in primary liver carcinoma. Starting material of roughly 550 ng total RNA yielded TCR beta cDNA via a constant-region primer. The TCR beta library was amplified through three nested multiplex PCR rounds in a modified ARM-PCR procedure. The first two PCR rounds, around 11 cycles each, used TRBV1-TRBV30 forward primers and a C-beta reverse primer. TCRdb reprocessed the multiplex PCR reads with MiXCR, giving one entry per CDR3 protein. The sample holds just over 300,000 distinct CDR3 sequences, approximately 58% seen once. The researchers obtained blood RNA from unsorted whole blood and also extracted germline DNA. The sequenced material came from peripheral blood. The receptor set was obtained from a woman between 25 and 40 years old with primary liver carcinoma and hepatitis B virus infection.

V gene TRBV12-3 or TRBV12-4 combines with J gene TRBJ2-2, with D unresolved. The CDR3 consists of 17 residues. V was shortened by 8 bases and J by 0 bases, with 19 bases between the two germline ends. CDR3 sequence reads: CASRLYGGNTNTGELFF. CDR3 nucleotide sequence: TGTGCCAGCCGCCTCTACGGCGGCAACACGAACACCGGGGAGCTGTTTTTT.

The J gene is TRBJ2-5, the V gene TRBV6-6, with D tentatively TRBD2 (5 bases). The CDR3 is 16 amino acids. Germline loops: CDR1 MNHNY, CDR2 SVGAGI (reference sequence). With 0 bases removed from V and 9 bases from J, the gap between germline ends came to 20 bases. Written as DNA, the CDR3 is TGTGCCAGCAGTTACTCCGTAGACACCGCTCCGGAGGCCCAGTACTTC. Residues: CASSYSVDTAPEAQYF.

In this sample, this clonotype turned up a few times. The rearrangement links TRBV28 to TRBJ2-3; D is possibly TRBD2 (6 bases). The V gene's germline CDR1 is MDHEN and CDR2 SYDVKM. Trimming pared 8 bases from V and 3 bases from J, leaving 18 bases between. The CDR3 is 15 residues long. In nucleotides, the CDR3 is TGTGCCAGCGGAGATTCAGGGCGGGGTACAGATACGCAGTATTTT. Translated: CASGDSGRGTDTQYF.

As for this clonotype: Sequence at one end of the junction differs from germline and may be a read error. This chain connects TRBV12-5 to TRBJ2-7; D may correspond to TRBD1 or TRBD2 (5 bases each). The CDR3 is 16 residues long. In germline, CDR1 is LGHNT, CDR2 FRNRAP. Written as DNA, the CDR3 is TGTGTTAGTGGTTCGGTACCTGGGGGTTCTGTCTACGAGCAGTACTTC. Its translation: CVSGSVPGGSVYEQYF.

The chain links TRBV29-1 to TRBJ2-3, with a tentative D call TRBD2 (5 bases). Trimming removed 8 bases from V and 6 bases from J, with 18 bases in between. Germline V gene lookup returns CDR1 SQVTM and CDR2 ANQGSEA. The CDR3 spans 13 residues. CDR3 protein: CSTDLRDRDTQYF. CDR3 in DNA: TGCAGCACCGATTTACGGGATAGGGATACGCAGTATTTT.

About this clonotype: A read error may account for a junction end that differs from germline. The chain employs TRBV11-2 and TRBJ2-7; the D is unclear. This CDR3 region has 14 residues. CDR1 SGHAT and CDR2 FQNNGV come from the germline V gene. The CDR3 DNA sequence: TGTGCCAGCAGCTTAGATCGCCGGTCCTACAAGCAGTACTTC. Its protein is CASSLDRRSYKQYF.

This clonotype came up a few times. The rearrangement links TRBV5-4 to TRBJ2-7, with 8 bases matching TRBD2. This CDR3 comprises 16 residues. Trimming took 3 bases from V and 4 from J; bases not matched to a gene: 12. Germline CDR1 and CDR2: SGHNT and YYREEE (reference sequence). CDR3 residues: CASSSSGLDFKYEQYF. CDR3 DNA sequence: TGTGCCAGCAGCTCGTCGGGACTAGACTTTAAATACGAGCAGTACTTC.

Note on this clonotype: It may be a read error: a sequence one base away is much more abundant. Written as DNA, the CDR3 is TGTGCCAGCGGTTACTCAGTCGGGGAAGGGCAGTTCTTC. The encoded protein is CASGYSVGEGQFF. V and J are TRBV6-5 and TRBJ2-1, with D perhaps TRBD2 (5 bases). Germline V gives CDR1 MNHEY, CDR2 SVGAGI. The CDR3 loop spans 13 amino acids.

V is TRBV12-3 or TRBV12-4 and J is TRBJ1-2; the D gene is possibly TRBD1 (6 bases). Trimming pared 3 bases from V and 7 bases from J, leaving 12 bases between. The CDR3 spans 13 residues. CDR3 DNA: TGTGCCAGCAGTTTTGGGGCAGGGGCTGGCTACACCTTC. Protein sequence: CASSFGAGAGYTF.

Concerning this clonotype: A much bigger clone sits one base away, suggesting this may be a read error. CDR3 residues: CASSHTGAGEWETQYF. In DNA, the CDR3 is TGTGCCAGCAGCCATACGGGAGCGGGAGAGTGGGAGACCCAGTACTTC. The rearrangement joins TRBV4-2 to TRBJ2-5, with 8 bases that match TRBD2. The CDR3 consists of 16 residues. The germline V gene encodes CDR1 LGHNA and CDR2 YNFKEQ. V gave up 3 bases and J gave up 5 bases; unmatched junction bases: 11.

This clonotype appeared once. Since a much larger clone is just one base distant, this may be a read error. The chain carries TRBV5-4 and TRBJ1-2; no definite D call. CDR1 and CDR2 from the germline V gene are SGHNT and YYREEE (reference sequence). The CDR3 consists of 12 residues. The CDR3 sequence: CASILERYGYTF. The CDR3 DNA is TGTGCCAGCATCTTGGAACGATATGGCTACACCTTC. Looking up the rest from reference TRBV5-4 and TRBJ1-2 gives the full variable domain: ETGVTQSPTHLIKTRGQQVTLRCSSQSGHNTVSWYQQALGQGPQFIFQYYREEENGRGNFPPRFSGLQFPNYSSELNVNALELDDSALYLCASILERYGYTFGSGTRLTVV.

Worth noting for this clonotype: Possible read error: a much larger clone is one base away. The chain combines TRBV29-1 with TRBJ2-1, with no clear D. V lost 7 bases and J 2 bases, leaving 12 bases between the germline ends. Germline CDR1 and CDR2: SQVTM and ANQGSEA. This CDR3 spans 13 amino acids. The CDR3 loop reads CSARVVAYNEQFF. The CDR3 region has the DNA TGCAGCGCACGAGTCGTTGCCTACAATGAGCAGTTCTTC.

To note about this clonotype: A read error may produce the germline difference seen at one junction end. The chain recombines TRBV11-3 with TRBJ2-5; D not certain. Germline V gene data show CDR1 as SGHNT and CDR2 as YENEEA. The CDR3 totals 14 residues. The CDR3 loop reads CASSLYGRGETQYF. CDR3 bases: TGTGCCAGTAGCTTATACGGGCGTGGAGAGACCCAGTACTTC.

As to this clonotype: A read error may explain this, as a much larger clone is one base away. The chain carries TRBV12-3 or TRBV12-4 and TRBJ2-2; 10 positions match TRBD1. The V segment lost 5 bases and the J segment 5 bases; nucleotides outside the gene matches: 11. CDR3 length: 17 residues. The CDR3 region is CASSPTGTGDETGELFF. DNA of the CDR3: TGTGCCAGCAGTCCCACCGGGACAGGGGATGAGACCGGGGAGCTGTTTTTT.

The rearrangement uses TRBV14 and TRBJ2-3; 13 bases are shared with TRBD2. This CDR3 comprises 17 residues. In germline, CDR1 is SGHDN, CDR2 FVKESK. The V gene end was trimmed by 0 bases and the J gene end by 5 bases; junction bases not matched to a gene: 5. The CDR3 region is CASSQDTGLAGLDTQYF. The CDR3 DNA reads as TGTGCCAGCAGCCAAGATACGGGACTAGCGGGATTAGATACGCAGTATTTT. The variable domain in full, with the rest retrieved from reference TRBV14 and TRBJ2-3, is EAGVTQFPSHSVIEKGQTVTLRCDPISGHDNLYWYRRVMGKEIKFLLHFVKESKQDESGMPNNRFLAERTGGTYSTLKVQPAELEDSGVYFCASSQDTGLAGLDTQYFGPGTRLTVL.

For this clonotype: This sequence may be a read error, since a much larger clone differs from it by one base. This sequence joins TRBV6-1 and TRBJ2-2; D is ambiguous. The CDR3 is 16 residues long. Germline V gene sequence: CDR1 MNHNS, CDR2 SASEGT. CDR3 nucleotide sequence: TGTGCCAGCAGTGCGGAAATGCAGTTTGGCACCTGGGAGCTGTTTTTT. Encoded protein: CASSAEMQFGTWELFF.

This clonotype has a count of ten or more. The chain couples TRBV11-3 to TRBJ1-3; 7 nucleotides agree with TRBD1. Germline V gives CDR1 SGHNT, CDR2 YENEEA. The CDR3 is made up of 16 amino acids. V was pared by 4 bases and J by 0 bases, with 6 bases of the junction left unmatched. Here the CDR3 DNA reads TGTGCCAGCAGCTATCCCGACAGGGTCTCTGGAAACACCATATATTTT. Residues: CASSYPDRVSGNTIYF.

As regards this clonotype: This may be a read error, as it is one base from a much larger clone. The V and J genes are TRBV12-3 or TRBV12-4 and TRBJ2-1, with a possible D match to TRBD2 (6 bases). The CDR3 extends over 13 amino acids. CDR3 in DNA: TGTGCCGGCAGTCGGGAGATCGCTAATGAGCAGTTCTTC. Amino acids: CAGSREIANEQFF.

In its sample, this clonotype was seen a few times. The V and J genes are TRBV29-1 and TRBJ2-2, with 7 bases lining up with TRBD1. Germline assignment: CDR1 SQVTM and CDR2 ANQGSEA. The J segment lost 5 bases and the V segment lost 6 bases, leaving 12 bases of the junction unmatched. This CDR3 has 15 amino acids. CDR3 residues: CSVESRDSKTGELFF. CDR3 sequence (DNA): TGCAGCGTGGAATCCCGGGACAGTAAGACCGGGGAGCTGTTTTTT.

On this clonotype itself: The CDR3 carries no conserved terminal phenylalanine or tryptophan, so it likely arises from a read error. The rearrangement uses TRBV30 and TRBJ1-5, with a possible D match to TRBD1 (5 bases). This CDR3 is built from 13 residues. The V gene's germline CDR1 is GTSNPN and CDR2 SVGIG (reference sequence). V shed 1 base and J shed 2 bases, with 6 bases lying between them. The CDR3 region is CAWSGGGNQPQHS. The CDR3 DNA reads TGTGCCTGGAGTGGAGGGGGCAATCAGCCCCAGCATTCT.

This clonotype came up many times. CDR3 bases: TGTGCCAGCAAGGACTATTTCACCGGGGAGCTGTTTTTT. Translating it yields CASKDYFTGELFF. The V and J genes are TRBV12-3 or TRBV12-4 and TRBJ2-2; D may be TRBD2 (6 bases). Trimming left V 7 bases short and J 4 bases short, with 10 bases between. CDR3 length equals 13 residues.

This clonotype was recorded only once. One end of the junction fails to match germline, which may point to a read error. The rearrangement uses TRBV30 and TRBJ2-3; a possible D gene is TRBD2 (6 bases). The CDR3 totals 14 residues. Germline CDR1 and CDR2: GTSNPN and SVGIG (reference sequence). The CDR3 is CAWMAMGGTDTQYF. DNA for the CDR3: TGTGCCTGGATGGCGATGGGAGGCACAGATACACAGTATTTT.

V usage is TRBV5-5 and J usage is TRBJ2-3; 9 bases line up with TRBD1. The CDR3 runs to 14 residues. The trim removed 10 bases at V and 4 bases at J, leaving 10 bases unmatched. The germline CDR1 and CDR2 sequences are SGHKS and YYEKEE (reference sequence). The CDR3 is CAGRLQGAADTQYF. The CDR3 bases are TGTGCCGGCCGCCTACAGGGGGCTGCAGATACGCAGTATTTT. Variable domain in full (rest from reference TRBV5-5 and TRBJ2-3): DAGVTQSPTHLIKTRGQQVTLRCSPISGHKSVSWYQQVLGQGPQFIFQYYEKEERGRGNFPDRFSARQFPNYSSELNVNALLLGDSALYLCAGRLQGAADTQYFGPGTRLTVL.

The CDR3 here is CASSLQGAGNTIYF. The CDR3 bases are TGTGCCAGCAGCTTACAGGGAGCCGGAAACACCATATATTTT. The V gene is TRBV7-9, the J gene TRBJ1-3; perhaps TRBD1 as D (5 bases). Germline CDR1 reads SEHNR; CDR2 reads FQNEAQ (reference sequence). The CDR3 is 14 residues long. Trimming took off 2 bases at V and 4 bases at J, with 9 bases between the two ends. The full variable domain, rest sourced from reference TRBV7-9 and TRBJ1-3, is DTGVSQNPRHKITKRGQNVTFRCDPISEHNRLYWYRQTLGQGPEFLTYFQNEAQLEKSRLLSDRFSAERPKGSFSTLEIQRTEQGDSAMYLCASSLQGAGNTIYFGEGSWLTVV.

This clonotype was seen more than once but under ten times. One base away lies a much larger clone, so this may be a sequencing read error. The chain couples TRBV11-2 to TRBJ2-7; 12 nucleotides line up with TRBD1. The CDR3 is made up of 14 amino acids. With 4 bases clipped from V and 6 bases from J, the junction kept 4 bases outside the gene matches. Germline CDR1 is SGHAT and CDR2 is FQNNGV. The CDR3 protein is CASSSGTGGGEQYF. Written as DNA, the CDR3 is TGTGCCAGCAGCTCCGGGACAGGGGGCGGCGAGCAGTACTTC.

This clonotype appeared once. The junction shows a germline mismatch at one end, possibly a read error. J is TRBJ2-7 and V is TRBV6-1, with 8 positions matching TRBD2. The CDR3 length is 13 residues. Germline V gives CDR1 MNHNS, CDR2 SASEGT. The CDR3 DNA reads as TGTGCCAGCAGCCGGCGGGAGGTGTACGAACAGTACTTC. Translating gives CASSRREVYEQYF.

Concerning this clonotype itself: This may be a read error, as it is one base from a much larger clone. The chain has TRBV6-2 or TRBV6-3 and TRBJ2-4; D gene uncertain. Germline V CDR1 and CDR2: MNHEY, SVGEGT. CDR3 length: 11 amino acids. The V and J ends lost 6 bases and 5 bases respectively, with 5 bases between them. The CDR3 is CASREQNIQYF. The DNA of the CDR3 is TGTGCCAGCAGAGAGCAAAACATTCAGTACTTC.

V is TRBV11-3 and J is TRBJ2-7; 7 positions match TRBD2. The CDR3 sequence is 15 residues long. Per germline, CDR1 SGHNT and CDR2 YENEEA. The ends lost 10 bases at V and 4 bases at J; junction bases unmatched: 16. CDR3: CAIGGGVEPSYEQYF. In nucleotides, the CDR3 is TGTGCCATCGGTGGGGGGGTGGAACCTTCGTACGAGCAGTACTTC.

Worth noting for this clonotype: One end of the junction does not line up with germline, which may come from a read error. The CDR3: CSSSLAGIVRVAEAFF. The CDR3 DNA sequence: TGTTCCAGCAGCTTGGCCGGAATTGTAAGGGTTGCTGAAGCTTTCTTT. The chain carries TRBV5-5 and TRBJ1-1; D gene unclear. The CDR3 is made up of 16 amino acids. The germline CDR1 and CDR2 sequences are SGHKS and YYEKEE (reference sequence).

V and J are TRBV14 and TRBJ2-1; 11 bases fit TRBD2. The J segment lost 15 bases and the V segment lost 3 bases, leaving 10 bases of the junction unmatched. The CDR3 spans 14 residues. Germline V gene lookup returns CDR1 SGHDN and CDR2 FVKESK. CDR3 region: CASSQDIAGGPLFF. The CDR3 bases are TGTGCCAGCAGCCAGGATATAGCGGGAGGGCCGTTGTTCTTC.

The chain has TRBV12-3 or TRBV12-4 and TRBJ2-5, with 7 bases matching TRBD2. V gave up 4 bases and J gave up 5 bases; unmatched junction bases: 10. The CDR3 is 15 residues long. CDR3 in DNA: TGTGCCAGCAGTTCCTGGCCAGCGGGAATGGAGACCCAGTACTTC. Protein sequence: CASSSWPAGMETQYF.

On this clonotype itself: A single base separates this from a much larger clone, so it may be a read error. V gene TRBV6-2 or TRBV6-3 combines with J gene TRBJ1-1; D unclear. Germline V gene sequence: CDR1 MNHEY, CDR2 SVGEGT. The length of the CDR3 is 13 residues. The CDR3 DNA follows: TGTGCCAACAGTTACTCGGTCAACACTGAAGCTTTCTTT. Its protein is CANSYSVNTEAFF.